Reported below is one TCR beta chain. What it binds is unknown. The V gene's germline CDR1 is SGHTA and CDR2 FQGNSA. This CDR3 is built from 16 residues. V was clipped by 5 bases and J by 5 bases; unmatched bases: 11. This entry comes from a study of cytomegalovirus exposure and HLA in healthy donors. Overall study findings and caveats: Among immune exposure information, only CMV serostatus was available.

13 Jbeta primers and 60 Vbeta primers were used for the PCR. Some clones are missing from TCRdb's copy, which holds only in-frame ones; the method was immunoSEQ multiplex PCR. The sample carries more than 80,000 clones, approximately 84% recorded once. This TCR was sampled from a girl aged 2 to 10 in good health and CMV-seropositive. The gene calls are TRBV7-2 and TRBJ2-1; 8 positions agree with TRBD2. Sequencing input: PBMCs. CDR3: CASSPTGLAVNNEQFF. DNA of the CDR3: TGTGCCAGCAGCCCTACCGGACTAGCCGTAAACAATGAGCAGTTCTTC.